The 27 T cell receptor beta chains in this list originate from one sample, sequenced in a study of cytomegalovirus exposure and HLA in healthy donors. Here immunoSEQ multiplex PCR was the method, and the copy in TCRdb shows in-frame clones only, minus some. The sample contains approximately 280,000 clones, 86% of which appear only once. The sample consisted of PBMCs. Receptor source: a woman between 18 and 30 years old in good health and CMV-seronegative.

This clone was recorded only once. The chain combines TRBV7-9 with TRBJ2-5; a possible D gene is TRBD1 (5 bases). V lost 7 bases to trimming and J lost 5 bases, with 14 bases between them. The length of the CDR3 is 13 residues. Looked up from germline, CDR1 is SEHNR and CDR2 is FQNEAQ (reference sequence). The CDR3 here is CASTPGARETQYF. The DNA of the CDR3 is TGTGCCAGCACCCCTGGGGCCAGGGAGACCCAGTACTTC.

This chain joins TRBV6-6 and TRBJ1-5, with 7 bases fitting TRBD1. V dropped 6 bases and J dropped 6; count of bases not matched to a gene: 8. Germline V gives CDR1 MNHNY, CDR2 SVGAGI (reference sequence). The CDR3 is 14 amino acids. The CDR3 region is CASSDRVETQPQHF. CDR3 in DNA: TGTGCCAGCAGCGACAGGGTAGAAACTCAGCCCCAGCATTTT.

This chain joins TRBV7-9 and TRBJ2-2; 9 bases align to TRBD2. Germline loops: CDR1 SEHNR, CDR2 FQNEAQ (reference sequence). The CDR3 is made up of 16 amino acids. Germline trimming cut 5 bases from V and 1 base from J; bases unmatched to any gene: 5. CDR3 in amino acids: CASSAATSGNTGELFF. The CDR3 DNA sequence: TGTGCCAGCAGCGCCGCGACTAGCGGGAACACCGGGGAGCTGTTTTTT.

CDR3 in DNA: TGTGCCTGGAGTGAATGGGCCAACACTGAAGCTTTCTTT. As protein: CAWSEWANTEAFF. J is TRBJ1-1 and V is TRBV30; D remains ambiguous. The V and J ends lost 1 base and 2 bases respectively, with 8 bases between them. This CDR3 has 13 amino acids. Germline CDR1 and CDR2: GTSNPN and SVGIG (reference sequence).

The chain combines TRBV7-9 with TRBJ2-7, with 8 bases that match TRBD1. Germline V CDR1 and CDR2: SEHNR, FQNEAQ (reference sequence). After removal of 5 bases from V and 1 base from J, the junction contained 10 bases not matched to a gene. This CDR3 is built from 16 residues. The CDR3: CASSTTGGFLSYEQYF. CDR3 DNA: TGTGCCAGCAGCACCACAGGGGGTTTCCTATCCTACGAGCAGTACTTC.

The chain uses TRBV25-1 and TRBJ2-3, with 8 bases identical to TRBD1. Trimming took 3 bases from V and 1 from J; bases not matched to a gene: 6. Looked up from germline, CDR1 is MGHDK and CDR2 is SYGVNS. The CDR3 totals 16 residues. The CDR3: CASSDYQGAGTDTQYF. The CDR3 DNA is TGTGCCAGCAGTGATTATCAGGGGGCAGGCACAGATACGCAGTATTTT.

The J gene is TRBJ2-1, the V gene TRBV7-9, with 7 bases lining up with TRBD2. Germline loops: CDR1 SEHNR, CDR2 FQNEAQ (reference sequence). The CDR3 runs to 15 residues. Trimming cost V 5 bases and J 7 bases; bases outside gene matches: 11. The CDR3 DNA follows: TGTGCCAGCAGCGCCCGGGACTACCACCAAAATGAGCAGTTCTTC. This codes for CASSARDYHQNEQFF.

The genes are TRBV2 and TRBJ2-1, with a weak D call TRBD1 (6 bases). Deletions cut 4 bases from V and 7 bases from J, with 8 bases between. Germline values: CDR1 SNHLY, CDR2 FYNNEI. CDR3 length: 12 residues. The CDR3 DNA reads TGTGCCAGCAGTGCTGACAGGAATGAGCAGTTCTTC. Translated: CASSADRNEQFF.

The chain combines TRBV11-3 with TRBJ2-1, with 13 bases identical to TRBD2. The CDR3 covers 15 residues. Germline-derived CDR1 and CDR2 are SGHNT and YENEEA. The V gene end was trimmed by 6 bases and the J gene end by 4 bases; junction bases not matched to a gene: 3. The CDR3 here is CASRLLAGGYNEQFF. For the CDR3, the DNA is TGTGCCAGCAGACTACTAGCGGGGGGGTACAATGAGCAGTTCTTC.

V gene TRBV10-3 combines with J gene TRBJ2-7, with 8 nucleotides matching TRBD2. Germline values: CDR1 ENHRY, CDR2 SYGVKD. CDR3 size: 14 residues. Trimming at V came to 2 bases and at J to 5 bases, leaving 5 bases not matched to a gene. CDR3 region: CAISETTSGDEQYF. The CDR3, as DNA: TGTGCCATCAGTGAGACCACTAGCGGCGACGAGCAGTACTTC.

This rearrangement joins TRBV5-6 to TRBJ1-5; no definite D call. Germline V CDR1 and CDR2: SGHDT, YYEEEE. The CDR3 spans 16 residues. V was pared by 3 bases and J by 6 bases, with 19 bases between. Written as DNA, the CDR3 is TGTGCCAGCAGCTCCCTGGCAAGTGGGAGCCCTCAGCCCCAGCATTTT. This encodes CASSSLASGSPQPQHF.

The CDR3 DNA reads TGCGCCAGTCAGGGACAGGACTCTGGAAACACCATATATTTT. Translating it yields CASQGQDSGNTIYF. The rearrangement joins TRBV5-1 to TRBJ1-3, with TRBD1 matching 8 bases. The germline V gene has CDR1 SGHRS and CDR2 YFSETQ. Trimming at V came to 8 bases and at J to 0 bases, leaving 4 bases not matched to a gene. CDR3 length: 14 residues.

This chain connects TRBV5-1 to TRBJ1-1, with 7 bases identical to TRBD1. CDR1 is SGHRS and CDR2 is YFSETQ in the germline V gene. The CDR3 has 15 amino acids. V dropped 4 bases and J dropped 1; count of bases not matched to a gene: 7. The CDR3: CASSRETGSNTEAFF. The CDR3 coding sequence is TGCGCCAGCAGCCGCGAGACAGGGTCGAACACTGAAGCTTTCTTT.

This clone was seen only once. The chain has TRBV7-6 and TRBJ2-1; TRBD2 agrees at 8 bases. Trimming removed 3 bases from V and 9 bases from J; junction bases left unmatched: 10. The germline gives CDR1 SGHVS, CDR2 FNYEAQ. The CDR3 runs to 15 residues. Here the CDR3 DNA reads TGTGCCAGCAGCTTTGGTGGCGGGAGGCCCCGTGAGCAGTTCTTC. This sequence encodes CASSFGGGRPREQFF.

This chain connects TRBV6-1 to TRBJ2-2; 11 nucleotides match TRBD2. CDR3 size: 14 residues. Per the germline V gene, CDR1 is MNHNS and CDR2 is SASEGT. With V trimmed by 6 bases and J by 5 bases, 2 bases remained unmatched. The CDR3 bases are TGTGCCAGCAGGGGACTAGCGGAGACCGGGGAGCTGTTTTTT. Protein product: CASRGLAETGELFF.

The gene calls are TRBV5-1 and TRBJ1-6, with 9 bases identical to TRBD1. CDR1 is SGHRS, CDR2 YFSETQ, per germline. Trimming at V came to 0 bases and at J to 5 bases, leaving 6 bases not matched to a gene. The CDR3 spans 17 residues. CDR3 region: CASSLDRDRANNSPLHF. Here the CDR3 DNA reads TGCGCCAGCAGCTTGGACCGGGACAGGGCAAATAATTCACCCCTCCACTTT.

The chain employs TRBV18 and TRBJ1-1, with a possible D match to TRBD1 (6 bases). CDR3 size: 16 residues. V was clipped by 2 bases and J by 5 bases, with 18 bases between them. The germline V gene encodes CDR1 KGHSH and CDR2 LQKENI. The DNA of the CDR3 is TGTGCCAGCTCACCAGATTCGGCGTTTACAGGGACTGAAGCTTTCTTT. It yields the protein CASSPDSAFTGTEAFF.

This chain connects TRBV4-2 to TRBJ1-1, with 8 bases that match TRBD1. The CDR3 consists of 15 residues. Per the germline V gene, CDR1 is LGHNA and CDR2 is YNFKEQ. With 2 bases clipped from V and 12 bases from J, the junction kept 14 bases outside the gene matches. The CDR3 is CASSQPGQGSGTTFF. CDR3 in DNA: TGTGCCAGCAGCCAACCCGGACAGGGATCGGGTACGACTTTCTTT.

The chain joins TRBV27 to TRBJ1-2; TRBD1 matches 11 bases. From germline, CDR1 is MNHEY and CDR2 SMNVEV (reference sequence). Germline trimming cut 3 bases from V and 5 bases from J; bases unmatched to any gene: 2. CDR3 length: 14 residues. The CDR3 reads CASSFGTGGYGYTF. CDR3 coding DNA: TGTGCCAGCAGTTTCGGGACAGGGGGATATGGCTACACCTTC.

This sequence joins TRBV4-1 and TRBJ1-1; tentative D call: TRBD1 (5 bases). This CDR3 is 15 amino acids long. Trimming took 3 bases from V and 3 from J, leaving 14 bases between them. The germline V gene encodes CDR1 MGHRA and CDR2 YSYEKL. The CDR3 spells CASSQDFKGYTEAFF. CDR3 DNA sequence: TGCGCCAGCAGCCAGGATTTTAAGGGGTACACTGAAGCTTTCTTT.

V is TRBV19 and J is TRBJ2-7; 7 bases map to TRBD2. Trimming cost V 5 bases and J 7 bases; bases outside gene matches: 23. The CDR3 has 18 residues. Germline values: CDR1 LNHDA, CDR2 SQIVND (reference sequence). This chain's CDR3 is CASSLQAGGGQGAVEQYF. CDR3 nucleotide sequence: TGTGCCAGTAGTCTCCAGGCCGGGGGAGGGCAGGGAGCGGTAGAGCAGTACTTC. The whole variable domain, remainder taken from reference TRBV19 and TRBJ2-7, is DGGITQSPKYLFRKEGQNVTLSCEQNLNHDAMYWYRQDPGQGLRLIYYSQIVNDFQKGDIAEGYSVSREKKESFPLTVTSAQKNPTAFYLCASSLQAGGGQGAVEQYFGPGTRLTVT.

The gene calls are TRBV27 and TRBJ1-1; TRBD1 aligns across 11 bases. CDR1 is MNHEY, CDR2 SMNVEV, per germline (reference sequence). With V trimmed by 5 bases and J by 5 bases, 7 bases remained unmatched. This CDR3 is 15 amino acids long. CDR3 coding DNA: TGTGCCAGCAGTCTCGGGACAGGGGGGGAGACTGAAGCTTTCTTT. Protein: CASSLGTGGETEAFF.

This rearrangement joins TRBV5-6 to TRBJ2-7; 7 bases are a match to TRBD1. Germline V lookup: CDR1 SGHDT, CDR2 YYEEEE. CDR3 length: 16 residues. Trimming at V came to 1 base and at J to 1 base, leaving 8 bases not matched to a gene. CDR3 residues: CASSLWSGQHSYEQYF. CDR3 DNA sequence: TGTGCCAGCAGCTTGTGGTCGGGACAGCATTCCTACGAGCAGTACTTC.

The chain joins TRBV27 to TRBJ1-5; D perhaps matches TRBD1 (6 bases). Trimming shortened V by 0 bases and J by 2 bases, and 11 bases separated the two germline ends. Germline V gene sequence: CDR1 MNHEY, CDR2 SMNVEV (reference sequence). The CDR3 loop spans 16 amino acids. CDR3 coding DNA: TGTGCCAGCAGTTTATCGGGGGCTCGGGGCAATCAGCCCCAGCATTTT. Its translation is CASSLSGARGNQPQHF.

V usage is TRBV6-5 and J usage is TRBJ1-2; 8 positions agree with TRBD1. The CDR3 is 13 residues long. Germline V gene sequence: CDR1 MNHEY, CDR2 SVGAGI. J lost 6 bases, V lost 6 bases, and 6 bases had no gene match. CDR3 loop: CASRDRARDGYTF. The CDR3 region has the DNA TGTGCCAGCAGGGACAGGGCAAGGGATGGCTACACCTTC.

CDR3 sequence: CASRLWGLNTEAFF. CDR3 in DNA: TGTGCCAGCAGACTTTGGGGCTTGAACACTGAAGCTTTCTTT. The V gene is TRBV2, the J gene TRBJ1-1; D possibly corresponds to TRBD1 (5 bases). This CDR3 region has 14 residues. Germline assignment: CDR1 SNHLY and CDR2 FYNNEI. Trimming pared 6 bases from V and 0 bases from J, leaving 11 bases between. Full variable domain (remainder filled in from reference TRBV2 and TRBJ1-1): EPEVTQTPSHQVTQMGQEVILRCVPISNHLYFYWYRQILGQKVEFLVSFYNNEISEKSEIFDDQFSVERPDGSNFTLKIRSTKLEDSAMYFCASRLWGLNTEAFFGQGTRLTVV.

The V gene is TRBV29-1, the J gene TRBJ2-3; D remains ambiguous. The CDR3 is 13 residues long. The germline V gene has CDR1 SQVTM and CDR2 ANQGSEA. V was trimmed by 5 bases and J by 4 bases, leaving 13 bases between them. CDR3 amino acids: CSVSAQGADTQYF. DNA for the CDR3: TGCAGCGTTTCCGCCCAAGGAGCAGATACGCAGTATTTT.